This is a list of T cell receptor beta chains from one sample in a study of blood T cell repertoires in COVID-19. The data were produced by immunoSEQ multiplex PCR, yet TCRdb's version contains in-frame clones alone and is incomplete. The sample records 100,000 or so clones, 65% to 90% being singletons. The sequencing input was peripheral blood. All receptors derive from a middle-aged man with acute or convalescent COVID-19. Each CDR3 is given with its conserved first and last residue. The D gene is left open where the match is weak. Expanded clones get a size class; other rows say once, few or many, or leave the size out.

CDR3aa: CASSTLDRESYNSPLHF
CDR3nt: TGCGCCAGCAGCACCCTGGACAGGGAGTCCTATAATTCACCCCTCCACTTT
abundance: .
v_gene: TRBV4-1
d_gene: TRBD1
j_gene: TRBJ1-6

CDR3aa: CASSQLGLSSYNEQFF
CDR3nt: TGTGCCAGCAGCCAACTGGGACTGAGCTCCTACAATGAGCAGTTCTTC
abundance: .
v_gene: TRBV3-1/TRBV3-2
d_gene: .
j_gene: TRBJ2-1

CDR3aa: CASSSPASSYNEQFF
CDR3nt: TGTGCCAGCAGTTCCCCCGCGAGCTCCTACAATGAGCAGTTCTTC
abundance: .
v_gene: TRBV28
d_gene: .
j_gene: TRBJ2-1

CDR3aa: CASSSGGAGDTQYF
CDR3nt: TGTGCCAGCTCCAGTGGGGGGGCCGGGGATACGCAGTATTTT
abundance: .
v_gene: TRBV6-6
d_gene: .
j_gene: TRBJ2-3

CDR3aa: CAWRGGQGTFGYTF
CDR3nt: TGTGCCTGGAGGGGGGGACAGGGGACCTTTGGCTACACCTTC
abundance: .
v_gene: TRBV30
d_gene: TRBD1
j_gene: TRBJ1-2

CDR3aa: CASSLGLATDTQYF
CDR3nt: TGCGCCAGCAGCTTAGGACTAGCGACAGATACGCAGTATTTT
abundance: once
v_gene: TRBV5-1
d_gene: TRBD2
j_gene: TRBJ2-3

CDR3aa: CASSAGASEDTEAFF
CDR3nt: TGTGCCAGCAGCGCGGGGGCCTCGGAGGACACTGAAGCTTTCTTT
abundance: .
v_gene: TRBV5-4
d_gene: .
j_gene: TRBJ1-1

CDR3aa: CASSPPGQGKGGTGELFF
CDR3nt: TGCGCCAGCAGCCCCCCGGGACAGGGGAAAGGAGGGACCGGGGAGCTGTTTTTT
abundance: .
v_gene: TRBV5-1
d_gene: TRBD1
j_gene: TRBJ2-2

CDR3aa: CASQIAGTVNTGELFF
CDR3nt: TGTGCCAGCCAAATTGCCGGGACAGTGAACACCGGGGAGCTGTTTTTT
abundance: .
v_gene: TRBV25-1
d_gene: TRBD1
j_gene: TRBJ2-2

CDR3aa: CASSFFMSAGRTNEKLFF
CDR3nt: TGTGCCAGCAGCTTTTTCATGTCCGCGGGGAGAACTAATGAAAAACTGTTTTTT
abundance: .
v_gene: TRBV7-9
d_gene: .
j_gene: TRBJ1-4

CDR3aa: CATSDPGTGNHPLNYGYTF
CDR3nt: TGTGCCACCAGTGATCCCGGGACAGGCAACCATCCTTTAAACTATGGCTACACCTTC
abundance: .
v_gene: TRBV24-1
d_gene: TRBD1
j_gene: TRBJ1-2

CDR3aa: CASSIRTKLRGQGSSPLHF
CDR3nt: TGTGCCAGTAGTATTCGGACCAAACTCCGGGGACAGGGGTCATCACCCCTCCACTTT
abundance: .
v_gene: TRBV19
d_gene: TRBD1
j_gene: TRBJ1-6

CDR3aa: CASGSPAARGTYNEQFF
CDR3nt: TGTGCTAGTGGTTCCCCCGCGGCCCGAGGCACCTACAATGAGCAGTTCTTC
abundance: .
v_gene: TRBV12-5
d_gene: .
j_gene: TRBJ2-1

CDR3aa: CATGTERQKLFF
CDR3nt: TGTGCCACCGGGACAGAGCGGCAAAAACTGTTTTTT
abundance: .
v_gene: TRBV30
d_gene: TRBD1
j_gene: TRBJ1-4

CDR3aa: CASSGHRDRGDYEQYF
CDR3nt: TGTGCCAGCAGTGGACACCGGGACAGGGGCGATTACGAGCAGTACTTC
abundance: few
v_gene: TRBV6-1
d_gene: TRBD1
j_gene: TRBJ2-7

CDR3aa: CASSATSGKSYNEQFF
CDR3nt: TGTGCCAGCAGCGCGACTAGCGGAAAGTCCTACAATGAGCAGTTCTTC
abundance: .
v_gene: TRBV9
d_gene: TRBD2
j_gene: TRBJ2-1

CDR3aa: CASIQGDSSYEQYF
CDR3nt: TGTGCCAGCATTCAGGGGGACAGTTCCTACGAGCAGTACTTC
abundance: .
v_gene: TRBV6-6
d_gene: TRBD1
j_gene: TRBJ2-7

CDR3aa: CASSLLGGSYNEQFF
CDR3nt: TGTGCCAGCAGTTTATTGGGGGGGTCCTACAATGAGCAGTTCTTC
abundance: .
v_gene: TRBV27
d_gene: TRBD2
j_gene: TRBJ2-1

CDR3aa: CASSLERGGTREQYF
CDR3nt: TGTGCCAGCAGCTTAGAAAGGGGGGGGACTAGGGAGCAGTACTTC
abundance: once
v_gene: TRBV11-3
d_gene: TRBD2
j_gene: TRBJ2-7

CDR3aa: CASSPARAGHTYEQYF
CDR3nt: TGTGCCAGCAGTCCCGCCCGAGCGGGGCATACCTACGAGCAGTACTTC
abundance: .
v_gene: TRBV27
d_gene: TRBD2
j_gene: TRBJ2-7

CDR3aa: CTSAPGTAGGWQYF
CDR3nt: TGCACCAGCGCCCCAGGGACAGCGGGTGGTTGGCAGTACTTC
abundance: .
v_gene: TRBV1
d_gene: .
j_gene: TRBJ2-7

CDR3aa: CASSPPPGLAGGGTQYF
CDR3nt: TGTGCCAGCAGTCCCCCCCCGGGACTAGCGGGGGGGGGTACGCAGTATTTT
abundance: .
v_gene: TRBV27
d_gene: TRBD2
j_gene: TRBJ2-3

CDR3aa: CSASGDRGPTIYF
CDR3nt: TGCAGTGCTAGTGGGGACAGGGGCCCAACCATATATTTT
abundance: .
v_gene: TRBV20-1
d_gene: TRBD1
j_gene: TRBJ1-3

CDR3aa: CAIGGANTEAFF
CDR3nt: TGTGCCATCGGGGGGGCGAACACTGAAGCTTTCTTT
abundance: .
v_gene: TRBV10-3
d_gene: .
j_gene: TRBJ1-1

CDR3aa: CASSLITGSPINYGYTF
CDR3nt: TGTGCCAGCAGCCTTATAACAGGGAGCCCAATTAACTATGGCTACACCTTC
abundance: .
v_gene: TRBV5-4
d_gene: .
j_gene: TRBJ1-2

CDR3aa: CATEGADTEAFF
CDR3nt: TGTGCCACCGAGGGGGCCGACACTGAAGCTTTCTTT
abundance: .
v_gene: TRBV6-6
d_gene: TRBD1
j_gene: TRBJ1-1

CDR3aa: CASSLEAGRASNEQFF
CDR3nt: TGTGCCAGCAGTCTAGAAGCGGGGAGGGCCAGCAATGAGCAGTTCTTC
abundance: .
v_gene: TRBV27
d_gene: TRBD2
j_gene: TRBJ2-1

CDR3aa: CASSLLRTSGGEQFF
CDR3nt: TGTGCCAGCAGCTTACTCCGGACTAGCGGGGGGGAGCAGTTCTTC
abundance: .
v_gene: TRBV7-2
d_gene: TRBD2
j_gene: TRBJ2-1

CDR3aa: CASSEGWSATVGTEAFF
CDR3nt: TGTGCCAGCAGTGAGGGTTGGTCAGCCACGGTGGGCACTGAAGCTTTCTTT
abundance: once
v_gene: TRBV5-4
d_gene: .
j_gene: TRBJ1-1

CDR3aa: CGLGGNEQFF
CDR3nt: TGCGGGCTAGGGGGTAATGAGCAGTTCTTC
abundance: few
v_gene: TRBV20-1
d_gene: .
j_gene: TRBJ2-1

CDR3aa: CASSLGQGNQPQHF
CDR3nt: TGTGCCAGCAGCCTTGGACAGGGAAATCAGCCCCAGCATTTT
abundance: .
v_gene: TRBV11-2
d_gene: TRBD1
j_gene: TRBJ1-5

CDR3aa: CASSYRGSENTDTQYF
CDR3nt: TGTGCCAGCAGTTATCGGGGTAGCGAGAACACAGATACGCAGTATTTT
abundance: once
v_gene: TRBV6-2/TRBV6-3
d_gene: .
j_gene: TRBJ2-3

CDR3aa: CASRLASGTEGNTIYF
CDR3nt: TGTGCCAGCAGACTAGCGTCCGGGACCGAAGGAAACACCATATATTTT
abundance: .
v_gene: TRBV7-9
d_gene: .
j_gene: TRBJ1-3